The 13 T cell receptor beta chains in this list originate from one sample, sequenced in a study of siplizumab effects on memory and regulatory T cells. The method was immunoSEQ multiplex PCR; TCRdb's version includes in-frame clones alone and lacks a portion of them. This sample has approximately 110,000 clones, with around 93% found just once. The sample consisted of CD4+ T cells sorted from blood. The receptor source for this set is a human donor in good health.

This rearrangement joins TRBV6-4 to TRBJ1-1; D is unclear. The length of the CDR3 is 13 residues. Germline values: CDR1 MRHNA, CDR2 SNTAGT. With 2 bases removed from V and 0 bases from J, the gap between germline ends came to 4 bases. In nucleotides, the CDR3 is TGTGCCAGCAGTGACCAGATGAACACTGAAGCTTTCTTT. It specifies CASSDQMNTEAFF.

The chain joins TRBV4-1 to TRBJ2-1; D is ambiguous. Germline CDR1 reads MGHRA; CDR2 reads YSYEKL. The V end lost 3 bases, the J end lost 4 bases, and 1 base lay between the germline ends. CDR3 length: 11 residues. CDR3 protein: CASSQYNEQFF. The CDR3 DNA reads TGCGCCAGCAGCCAGTACAATGAGCAGTTCTTC.

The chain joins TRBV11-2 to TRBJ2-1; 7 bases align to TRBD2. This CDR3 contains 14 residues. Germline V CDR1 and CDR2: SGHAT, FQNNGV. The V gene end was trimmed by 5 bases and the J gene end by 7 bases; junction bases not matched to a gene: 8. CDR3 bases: TGTGCCAGCAGCCCACAGCGGGATCGGAATGAGCAGTTCTTC. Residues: CASSPQRDRNEQFF.

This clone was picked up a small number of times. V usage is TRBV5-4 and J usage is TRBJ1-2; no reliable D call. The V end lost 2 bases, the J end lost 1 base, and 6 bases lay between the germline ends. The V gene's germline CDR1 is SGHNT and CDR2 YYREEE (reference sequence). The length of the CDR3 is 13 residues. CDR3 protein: CASSFRGNYGYTF. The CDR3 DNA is TGTGCCAGCAGCTTTCGGGGTAACTATGGCTACACCTTC.

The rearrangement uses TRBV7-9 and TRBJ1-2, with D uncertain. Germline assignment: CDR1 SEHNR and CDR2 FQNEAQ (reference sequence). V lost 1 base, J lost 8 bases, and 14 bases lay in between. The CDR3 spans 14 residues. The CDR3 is CASSLESRGLGYTF. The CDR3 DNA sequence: TGTGCCAGCAGCTTAGAGTCACGCGGCCTGGGCTACACCTTC.

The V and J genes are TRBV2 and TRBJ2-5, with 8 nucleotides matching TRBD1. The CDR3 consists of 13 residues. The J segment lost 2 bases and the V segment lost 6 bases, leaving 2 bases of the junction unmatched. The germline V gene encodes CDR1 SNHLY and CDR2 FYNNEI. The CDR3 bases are TGTGCCAGCAGACAGGGGGGACAAGAGACCCAGTACTTC. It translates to CASRQGGQETQYF. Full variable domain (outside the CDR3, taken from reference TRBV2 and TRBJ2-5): EPEVTQTPSHQVTQMGQEVILRCVPISNHLYFYWYRQILGQKVEFLVSFYNNEISEKSEIFDDQFSVERPDGSNFTLKIRSTKLEDSAMYFCASRQGGQETQYFGPGTRLLVL.

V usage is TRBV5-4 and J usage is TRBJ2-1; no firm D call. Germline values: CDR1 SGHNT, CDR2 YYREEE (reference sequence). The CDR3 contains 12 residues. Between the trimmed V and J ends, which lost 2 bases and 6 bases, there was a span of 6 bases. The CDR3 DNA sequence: TGTGCCAGCAGCTTTCCAGGCAATGAGCAGTTCTTC. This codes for CASSFPGNEQFF.

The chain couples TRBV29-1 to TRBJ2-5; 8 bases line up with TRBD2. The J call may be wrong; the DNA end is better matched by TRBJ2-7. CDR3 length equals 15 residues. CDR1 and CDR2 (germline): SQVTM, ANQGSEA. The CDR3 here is CSVSRERGPSYEQYF. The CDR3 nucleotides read TGCAGCGTCTCCCGGGAGCGGGGGCCCTCCTACGAGCAGTACTTC.

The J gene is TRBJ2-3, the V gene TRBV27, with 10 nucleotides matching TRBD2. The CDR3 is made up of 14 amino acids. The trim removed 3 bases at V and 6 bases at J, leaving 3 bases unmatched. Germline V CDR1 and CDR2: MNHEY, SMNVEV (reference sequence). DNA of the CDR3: TGTGCCAGCAGTTTGGGACTAGCGTTCGATACGCAGTATTTT. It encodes CASSLGLAFDTQYF.

The DNA of the CDR3 is TGTGCCAGTAGTCAAACAGGGTTGCCTGGAAACACCATATATTTT. Its translation is CASSQTGLPGNTIYF. This rearrangement joins TRBV19 to TRBJ1-3; a possible D gene is TRBD1 (6 bases). Trimming shortened V by 5 bases and J by 2 bases, and 13 bases separated the two germline ends. This CDR3 is 15 amino acids long. Germline CDR1 reads LNHDA; CDR2 reads SQIVND (reference sequence).

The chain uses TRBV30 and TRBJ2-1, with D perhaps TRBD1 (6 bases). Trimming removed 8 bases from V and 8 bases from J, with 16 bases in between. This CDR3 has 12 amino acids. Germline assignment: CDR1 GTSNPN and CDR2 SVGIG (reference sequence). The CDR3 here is CARAAGVDEQFF. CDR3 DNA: TGTGCCCGGGCGGCAGGGGTCGATGAGCAGTTCTTC.

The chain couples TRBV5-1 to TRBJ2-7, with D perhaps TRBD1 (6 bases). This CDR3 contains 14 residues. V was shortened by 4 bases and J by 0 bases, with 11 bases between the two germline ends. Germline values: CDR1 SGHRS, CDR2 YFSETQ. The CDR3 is CASSGRTASYEQYF. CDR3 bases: TGCGCCAGCAGCGGAAGGACAGCCTCCTACGAGCAGTACTTC.

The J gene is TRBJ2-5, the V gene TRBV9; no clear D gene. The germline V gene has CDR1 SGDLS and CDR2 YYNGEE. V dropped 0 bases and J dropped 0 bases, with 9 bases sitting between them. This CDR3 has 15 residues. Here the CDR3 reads CASSVEPLYQETQYF. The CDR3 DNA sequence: TGTGCCAGCAGCGTAGAACCCCTGTACCAAGAGACCCAGTACTTC.